Listed below are T cell receptor beta chains from one sample, sequenced in a study of cytomegalovirus exposure and HLA in healthy donors. Sequenced by immunoSEQ multiplex PCR; TCRdb stores in-frame clones only, minus some. The table lists 120,000 to 150,000 clones, 73% of them singletons. Sequencing input: PBMCs. Receptors were obtained from a young woman in good health and CMV-seronegative. The CDR3 runs from the conserved cysteine through the conserved F or W. D genes are given only for firm matches. Rows give clone size only sometimes, using once, few, many, or a class for an expanded clone.

>TRBJ2-5|-|TRBD2|TRBV11-3
CASSLGLAGAQYF
TGTGCCAGCAGCCTTGGACTAGCGGGGGCCCAGTACTTC
>TRBJ1-2|few|TRBD1|TRBV5-4
CASSLGQGGYGYTF
TGTGCCAGCAGCTTGGGACAGGGGGGCTATGGCTACACCTTC
>TRBJ1-2|-|-|TRBV2
CASSQGGGDPSYGYTF
TGTGCCAGCAGTCAAGGGGGGGGCGACCCTTCTTATGGCTACACCTTC
>TRBJ1-4|-|-|TRBV2
CASRAGVVEKLFF
TGTGCCAGCAGGGCAGGGGTGGTAGAAAAACTGTTTTTT
>TRBJ1-1|-|TRBD1|TRBV19
CASSIRTGLEAFF
TGTGCCAGTAGTATACGGACAGGGCTTGAAGCTTTCTTT
>TRBJ2-3|-|TRBD1|TRBV9
CASSDRTGGSTDTQYF
TGTGCCAGCAGCGACCGTACAGGGGGAAGCACAGATACGCAGTATTTT
>TRBJ2-3|-|-|TRBV2
CASRGAGTSTDTQYF
TGTGCCAGCAGGGGAGCGGGCACTAGCACAGATACGCAGTATTTT
>TRBJ1-3|few|TRBD1|TRBV9
CASSVTGVIGQNTIYF
TGTGCCAGCAGCGTCACAGGGGTAATCGGCCAAAACACCATATATTTT
>TRBJ1-2|-|-|TRBV7-2
CASSLDGQSTGYTF
TGTGCCAGCAGCTTAGACGGACAGTCGACAGGCTACACCTTC
>TRBJ2-3|-|-|TRBV19
CASSTWRLTDTQYF
TGTGCCAGTTCAACGTGGAGGCTCACAGATACGCAGTATTTT
>TRBJ1-1|-|-|TRBV21-1
CASSKVVTPNTEAFF
TGTGCCAGCAGCAAAGTAGTTACCCCTAACACTGAAGCTTTCTTT
>TRBJ2-1|-|TRBD1|TRBV11-2
CASSLVQGFSYNEQFF
TGTGCCAGCAGCTTAGTACAGGGGTTTTCCTACAATGAGCAGTTCTTC
>TRBJ2-1|once|TRBD1|TRBV11-2
CASSLARQGSSYNEQFF
TGTGCCAGCAGCTTAGCCCGACAGGGAAGCTCCTACAATGAGCAGTTCTTC
>TRBJ1-3|-|TRBD1|TRBV5-1
CASSLYNRGGNTIYF
TGCGCCAGCAGCCTGTACAACAGGGGGGGAAACACCATATATTTT
>TRBJ1-1|few|-|TRBV9
CASSAGTAAANTEAFF
TGTGCCAGCAGCGCCGGAACAGCGGCAGCGAACACTGAAGCTTTCTTT
>TRBJ2-1|-|TRBD1|TRBV2
CASSTGGLSEQFF
TGTGCCAGCAGTACAGGGGGGTTAAGTGAGCAGTTCTTC
>TRBJ1-2|-|-|TRBV28
CASSVATADYGYTF
TGTGCCAGCAGTGTCGCGACAGCAGACTATGGCTACACCTTC
>TRBJ1-1|few|TRBD1|TRBV9
CASSAGQGATEAFF
TGTGCCAGCAGCGCAGGACAGGGGGCCACTGAAGCTTTCTTT
>TRBJ1-5|-|TRBD1|TRBV9
CASSVTGAGNQPQHF
TGTGCCAGCAGCGTGACAGGGGCGGGCAATCAGCCCCAGCATTTT
>TRBJ1-1|-|-|TRBV18
CASSDTMNTEAFF
TGTGCCAGCTCGGACACCATGAACACTGAAGCTTTCTTT
>TRBJ1-1|-|-|TRBV2
CASSVGRGTEAFF
TGTGCCAGCAGTGTAGGGAGGGGCACTGAAGCTTTCTTT
>TRBJ2-1|-|-|TRBV4-3
CASSQDLEIGYNEQFF
TGCGCCAGCAGCCAAGATTTAGAGATCGGCTACAATGAGCAGTTCTTC
>TRBJ2-2|-|TRBD1|TRBV10-1
CASKGDRETGELFF
TGCGCCAGCAAAGGGGACAGGGAAACCGGGGAGCTGTTTTTT
>TRBJ2-3|-|TRBD2|TRBV5-4
CASSLAVAGGVSDTQYF
TGTGCCAGCAGCTTGGCCGTAGCGGGGGGGGTCTCAGATACGCAGTATTTT
>TRBJ1-3|-|TRBD1|TRBV10-3
CAISELGTGENRNTIYF
TGTGCCATCAGTGAGTTAGGGACAGGGGAAAACCGAAACACCATATATTTT
>TRBJ1-4|-|TRBD1|TRBV4-1
CASSQGMGQGAHGQKLFF
TGCGCCAGCAGCCAAGGAATGGGACAGGGGGCTCACGGTCAAAAACTGTTTTTT
>TRBJ2-7|-|TRBD1|TRBV27
CASSLTGTGDDEQYF
TGTGCCAGCAGTTTAACCGGGACAGGGGACGACGAGCAGTACTTC
>TRBJ1-2|-|-|TRBV7-3
CASSLSPGDGYTF
TGTGCCAGCAGCTTATCTCCAGGGGATGGCTACACCTTC
>TRBJ1-2|-|-|TRBV10-3
CAISESSPGGYTF
TGTGCCATCAGTGAATCGAGTCCCGGGGGCTACACCTTC
>TRBJ1-5|-|-|TRBV4-1
CASSQGRFGNQPQHF
TGCGCCAGCAGCCAAGGGAGATTTGGCAATCAGCCCCAGCATTTT
>TRBJ1-4|once|-|TRBV7-8
CASSLDRVYPTNEKLFF
TGTGCCAGCAGCTTAGACAGGGTGTACCCAACTAATGAAAAACTGTTTTTT
>TRBJ1-5|-|-|TRBV19
CASSMGRHSNQPQHF
TGTGCCAGTAGTATGGGCAGGCATAGCAATCAGCCCCAGCATTTT
>TRBJ2-5|few|-|TRBV21-1
CATSLIRTGQTETQYF
TGTGCCACCTCCCTGATACGGACAGGGCAAACTGAGACCCAGTACTTC
>TRBJ1-5|-|TRBD1|TRBV6-1
CASRSGQGLYQPQHF
TGTGCCAGCAGATCGGGACAGGGACTATATCAGCCCCAGCATTTT
>TRBJ2-1|once|TRBD2|TRBV7-9
CSSSSLSSGSYNEQFF
TGTTCCAGCAGCTCCCTGTCTAGCGGGAGTTACAATGAGCAGTTCTTC
>TRBJ1-1|-|-|TRBV7-9
CASSLIRQGNTEAFF
TGTGCCAGCAGCTTAATTCGGCAGGGGAACACTGAAGCTTTCTTT
>TRBJ1-5|-|-|TRBV19
CASSIVSENNQPQHF
TGTGCCAGTAGTATAGTCAGCGAGAACAATCAGCCCCAGCATTTT
>TRBJ2-7|-|TRBD1|TRBV7-2
CASSPEDRGHEQYF
TGTGCCAGCAGCCCGGAAGACAGGGGTCACGAGCAGTACTTC
>TRBJ1-2|-|-|TRBV9
CASSDIYYGYTF
TGTGCCAGCAGCGACATTTACTATGGCTACACCTTC
>TRBJ2-3|-|-|TRBV7-8
CASSPLATDTQYF
TGTGCCAGCAGCCCCTTAGCGACAGATACGCAGTATTTT
>TRBJ2-3|-|TRBD2|TRBV4-3
CASSPRASGDTQYF
TGCGCCAGCAGCCCCCGAGCTAGCGGGGATACGCAGTATTTT
>TRBJ2-5|-|TRBD1|TRBV5-4
CASSASTGGKTQYF
TGTGCCAGCAGCGCCAGCACAGGGGGCAAGACCCAGTACTTC
>TRBJ2-7|-|TRBD2|TRBV29-1
CSVEGAGGIYEQYF
TGCAGCGTTGAAGGAGCGGGGGGGATTTACGAGCAGTACTTC
>TRBJ1-2|-|-|TRBV27
CASSLYRGNYGYTF
TGTGCCAGCAGTTTATATCGGGGAAACTATGGCTACACCTTC
>TRBJ1-5|-|-|TRBV7-8
CASSLTGSSNQPQHF
TGTGCCAGCAGCTTAACAGGGTCAAGCAATCAGCCCCAGCATTTT
>TRBJ2-3|few|TRBD2|TRBV19
CASKVWASGRDTQYF
TGTGCCAGTAAAGTCTGGGCTAGCGGGAGAGATACGCAGTATTTT
>TRBJ1-5|once|-|TRBV5-1
CASSLAGNSNQPQHF
TGCGCCAGCAGCTTGGCCGGGAATAGCAATCAGCCCCAGCATTTT
>TRBJ2-4|-|TRBD2|TRBV7-2
CASSLEVIAGGNSQYF
TGTGCCAGCAGCTTAGAAGTGATAGCGGGAGGTAACAGTCAGTACTTC
>TRBJ2-2|-|TRBD1|TRBV10-3
CAIRPGTGTGELFF
TGTGCCATCAGACCCGGGACAGGGACCGGGGAGCTGTTTTTT
>TRBJ1-4|-|-|TRBV6-6
CAGQGKSNEKLFF
TGTGCCGGGCAGGGTAAATCTAATGAAAAACTGTTTTTT
>TRBJ1-1|-|TRBD1|TRBV7-2
CASSFQGAGNTEAFF
TGTGCCAGCAGCTTCCAGGGGGCGGGGAACACTGAAGCTTTCTTT
>TRBJ1-1|once|TRBD1|TRBV29-1
CSVQSPRDRGVEAFF
TGCAGCGTGCAGAGCCCCCGGGACAGAGGCGTTGAAGCTTTCTTT
>TRBJ1-5|-|TRBD1|TRBV11-2
CASSLRAGGRSNQPQHF
TGTGCCAGCAGCTTACGTGCAGGGGGGAGATCCAATCAGCCCCAGCATTTT
>TRBJ2-7|-|TRBD1|TRBV27
CASSSPDRVYEQYF
TGTGCCAGCAGTTCGCCGGACAGGGTGTACGAGCAGTACTTC
>TRBJ2-1|few|-|TRBV21-1
CASSKANSSGRAYNEQFF
TGTGCCAGCAGCAAAGCAAACTCTAGCGGGAGGGCCTACAATGAGCAGTTCTTC
>TRBJ1-1|-|-|TRBV6-5
CASRQSLNTEAFF
TGTGCCAGCAGACAGTCCCTGAACACTGAAGCTTTCTTT
>TRBJ1-1|few|-|TRBV28
CASRLRFTEAFF
TGTGCCAGCAGGCTACGATTTACTGAAGCTTTCTTT
>TRBJ1-4|few|-|TRBV28
CASGPRLEKLFF
TGTGCCAGCGGGCCCCGGCTGGAAAAACTGTTTTTT
>TRBJ1-5|-|TRBD1|TRBV28
CATITIQGQPQHF
TGTGCCACCATCACCATACAGGGGCAGCCCCAGCATTTT